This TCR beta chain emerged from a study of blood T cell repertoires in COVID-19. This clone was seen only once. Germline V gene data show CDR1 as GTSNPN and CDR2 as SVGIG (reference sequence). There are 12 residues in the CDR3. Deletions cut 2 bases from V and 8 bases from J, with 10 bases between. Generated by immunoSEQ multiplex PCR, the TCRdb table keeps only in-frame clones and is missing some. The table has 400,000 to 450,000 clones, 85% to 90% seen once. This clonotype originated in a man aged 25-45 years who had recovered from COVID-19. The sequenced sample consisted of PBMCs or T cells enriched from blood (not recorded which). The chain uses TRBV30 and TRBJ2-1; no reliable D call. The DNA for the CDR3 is TGTGCCTGGAGTATTGGGCCATATGAGCAGTTCTTC. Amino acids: CAWSIGPYEQFF.